Listed here is a single T cell receptor beta chain. The CDR3 is made up of 13 amino acids. Between the trimmed V and J ends, which lost 2 bases and 6 bases, there was a span of 9 bases. Germline lookup yields CDR1 PRHDT and CDR2 FYEKMQ (reference sequence). The sample belongs to a study of blood T cell repertoires in COVID-19. Study in general: COVID-19 samples from acute and convalescent phases originated in the United States, Italy and Spain. The cDNA or gDNA used as material had been derived from T cells, B-cell-depleted T cells, or PBMCs.

Under the authors' procedure: Reference gene primer amplification gave estimated nucleated cell counts. Produced via immunoSEQ multiplex PCR; TCRdb's table is partial and in-frame only. The V and J calls and clone size were taken over from that table, and D and trimming were inferred from the DNA. The sample consists of about 120,000 clones, more than 75% of them appearing once. This TCR came from a woman in her 70s with acute or convalescent COVID-19. The V call is TRBV13, the J call TRBJ2-3; tentative D call: TRBD1 (6 bases). The source material was peripheral blood. The CDR3 protein is CASSLQGTDTQYF. DNA for the CDR3: TGTGCCAGCAGCTTACAGGGGACGGATACGCAGTATTTT.